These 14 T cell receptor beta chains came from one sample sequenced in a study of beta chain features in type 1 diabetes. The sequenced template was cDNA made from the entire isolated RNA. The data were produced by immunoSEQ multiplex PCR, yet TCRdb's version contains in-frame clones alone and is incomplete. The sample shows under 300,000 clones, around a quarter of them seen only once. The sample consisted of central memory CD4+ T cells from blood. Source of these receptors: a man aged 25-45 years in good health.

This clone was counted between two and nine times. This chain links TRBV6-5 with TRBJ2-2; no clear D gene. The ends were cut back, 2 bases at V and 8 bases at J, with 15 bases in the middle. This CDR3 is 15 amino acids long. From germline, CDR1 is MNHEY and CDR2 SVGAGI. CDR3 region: CASSYTPDPAGELFF. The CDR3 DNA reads TGTGCCAGCAGTTACACGCCGGATCCCGCGGGGGAGCTGTTTTTT.

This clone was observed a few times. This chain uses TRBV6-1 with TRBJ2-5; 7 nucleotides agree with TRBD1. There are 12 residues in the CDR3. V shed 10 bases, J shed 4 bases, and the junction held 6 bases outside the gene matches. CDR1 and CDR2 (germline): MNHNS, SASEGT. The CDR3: CATDRDRETQYF. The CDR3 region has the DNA TGTGCCACCGACAGGGATCGAGAGACCCAGTACTTC.

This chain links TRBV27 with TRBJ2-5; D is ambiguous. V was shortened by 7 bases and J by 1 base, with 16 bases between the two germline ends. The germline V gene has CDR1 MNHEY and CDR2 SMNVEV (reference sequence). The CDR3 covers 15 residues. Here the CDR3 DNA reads TGTGCCAGCACCTCAGGTGGGCGCAGCCAAGAGACCCAGTACTTC. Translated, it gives CASTSGGRSQETQYF.

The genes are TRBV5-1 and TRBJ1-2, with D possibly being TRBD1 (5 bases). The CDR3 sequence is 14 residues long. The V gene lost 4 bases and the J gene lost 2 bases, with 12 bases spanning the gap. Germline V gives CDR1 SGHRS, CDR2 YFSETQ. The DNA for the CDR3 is TGCGCCAGCAGCCCCGGGACGGGGAACTATGGCTACACCTTC. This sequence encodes CASSPGTGNYGYTF.

CDR3 residues: CASSTGQGDSQPQHF. As DNA, the CDR3 is TGTGCCAGCAGCACGGGACAGGGGGACAGTCAGCCCCAGCATTTT. The chain employs TRBV28 and TRBJ1-5; 11 bases align to TRBD1. V lost 6 bases to trimming and J lost 6 bases; unmatched junction nucleotides: 7. Germline assignment: CDR1 MDHEN and CDR2 SYDVKM. CDR3 size: 15 residues.

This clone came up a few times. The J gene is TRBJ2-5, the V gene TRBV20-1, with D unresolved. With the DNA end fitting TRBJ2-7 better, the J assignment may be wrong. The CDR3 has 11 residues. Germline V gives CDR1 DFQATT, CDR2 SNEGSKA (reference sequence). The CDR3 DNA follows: TGCAGTGCTAGAGAATCCTACGAGCAGTACTTC. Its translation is CSARESYEQYF.

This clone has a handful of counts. The CDR3 protein is CASSIGTGSNQPQHF. The CDR3 DNA is TGTGCCAGTAGTATAGGGACAGGCAGCAATCAGCCCCAGCATTTT. This rearrangement joins TRBV19 to TRBJ1-5, with 7 bases lining up with TRBD1. Germline V gene lookup returns CDR1 LNHDA and CDR2 SQIVND (reference sequence). The CDR3 totals 15 residues. V lost 1 base to trimming and J lost 1 base; unmatched junction nucleotides: 1. The whole variable domain, filled in from reference TRBV19 and TRBJ1-5, reads DGGITQSPKYLFRKEGQNVTLSCEQNLNHDAMYWYRQDPGQGLRLIYYSQIVNDFQKGDIAEGYSVSREKKESFPLTVTSAQKNPTAFYLCASSIGTGSNQPQHFGDGTRLSIL.

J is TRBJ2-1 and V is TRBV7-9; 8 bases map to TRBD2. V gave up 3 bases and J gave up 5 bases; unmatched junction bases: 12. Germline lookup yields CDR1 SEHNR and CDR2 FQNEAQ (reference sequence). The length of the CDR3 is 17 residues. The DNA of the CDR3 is TGTGCCAGCAGCTTGCCGGGGGGGTACGGCTACCACAATGAGCAGTTCTTC. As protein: CASSLPGGYGYHNEQFF.

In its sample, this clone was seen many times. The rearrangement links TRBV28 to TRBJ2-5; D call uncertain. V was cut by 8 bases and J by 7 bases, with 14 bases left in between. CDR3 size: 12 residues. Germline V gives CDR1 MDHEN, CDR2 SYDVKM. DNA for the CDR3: TGTGCCAGCTCAACCGCCGCGCGGACCCAGTACTTC. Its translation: CASSTAARTQYF.

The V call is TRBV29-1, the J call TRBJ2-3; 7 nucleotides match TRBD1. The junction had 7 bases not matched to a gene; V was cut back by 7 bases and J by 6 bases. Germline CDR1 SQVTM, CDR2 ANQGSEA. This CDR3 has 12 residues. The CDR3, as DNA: TGCAGCGGTGTGAGGGGGCCCGATACGCAGTATTTT. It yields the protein CSGVRGPDTQYF.

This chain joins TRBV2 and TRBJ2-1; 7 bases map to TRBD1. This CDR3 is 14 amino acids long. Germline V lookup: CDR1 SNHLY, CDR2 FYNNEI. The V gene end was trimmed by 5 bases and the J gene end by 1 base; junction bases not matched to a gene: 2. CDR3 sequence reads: CASSRDRSYNEQFF. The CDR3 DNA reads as TGTGCCAGCAGTCGGGACAGATCCTACAATGAGCAGTTCTTC.

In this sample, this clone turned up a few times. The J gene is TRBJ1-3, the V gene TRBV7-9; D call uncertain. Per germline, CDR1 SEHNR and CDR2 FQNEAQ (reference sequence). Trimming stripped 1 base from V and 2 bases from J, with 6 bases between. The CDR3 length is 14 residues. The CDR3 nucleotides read TGTGCCAGCAGCTTAGAGGCAGCTGGAAACACCATATATTTT. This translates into CASSLEAAGNTIYF.

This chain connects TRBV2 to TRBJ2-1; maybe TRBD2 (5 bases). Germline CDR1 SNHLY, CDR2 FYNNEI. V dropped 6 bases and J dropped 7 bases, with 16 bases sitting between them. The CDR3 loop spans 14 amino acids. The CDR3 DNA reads TGTGCCAGCAGCAGGACTCCACAGTCGAATGAGCAGTTCTTC. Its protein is CASSRTPQSNEQFF.

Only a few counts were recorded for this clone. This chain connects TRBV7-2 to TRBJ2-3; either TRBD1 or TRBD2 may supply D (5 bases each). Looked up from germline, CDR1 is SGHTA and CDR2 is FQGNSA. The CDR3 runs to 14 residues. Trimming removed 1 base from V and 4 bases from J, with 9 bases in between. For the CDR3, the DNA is TGTGCCAGCAGCTTAGGGGGGAGCGCAGATACGCAGTATTTT. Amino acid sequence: CASSLGGSADTQYF. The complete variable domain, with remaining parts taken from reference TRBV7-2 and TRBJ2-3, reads GAGVSQSPSNKVTEKGKDVELRCDPISGHTALYWYRQSLGQGLEFLIYFQGNSAPDKSGLPSDRFSAERTGGSVSTLTIQRTQQEDSAVYLCASSLGGSADTQYFGPGTRLTVL.